This paragraph covers one TCR beta chain sequence. Its antigen is undetermined. These data belong to a study of shared clonotypes between healthy human individuals. Study-wide background: The composition of the donors was a couple of women and a few men aged 18 to 49. Study-wide findings and caveats: The sharing of approximately 5.1% of naive CD4 clonotypes was seen across a few donors. Generally, naive subsets (rather than memory subsets) showed larger estimated richness.

Terminally differentiated effector memory CD45RA+ cells were left out of the naive CD8 fraction, which was CD45RO-negative and positively selected for CCR7. Germline CDR1 and CDR2: SGHKS and YYEKEE (reference sequence). V was clipped by 4 bases and J by 3 bases; unmatched bases: 4. The CDR3 contains 15 residues. Roughly 210 ng DNA, about 28,000 T cell genomes, went into each sorted-subset replicate PCR. Generated by immunoSEQ multiplex PCR, the TCRdb table keeps only in-frame clones and is missing some. The repertoire holds about 1.9 million clones, with over 85% as singletons. This sequence joins TRBV5-5 and TRBJ2-2, with 9 bases lining up with TRBD1. The sequence derives from a man between 18 and 35 years old in good health. Some clones in this sample may be carry-over from other donors' samples. Sequenced material: naive CD8+ T cells from PBMCs. CDR3 nucleotides: TGTGCCAGCAGCATACAGGGGGCGGACACCGGGGAGCTGTTTTTT. Its translation is CASSIQGADTGELFF.